This TCR beta chain was identified in a study of identical twins. This CDR3 has 15 residues. In germline, CDR1 is SEHNR, CDR2 FQNEAQ (reference sequence). V lost 5 bases and J 0 bases, leaving 13 bases between the germline ends. The study's findings and limits: When twins shared out-of-frame alpha sequences, those sequences had excess low generation probability.

A template switching step contributed a universal primer site, while unique molecular identifiers were present in the cDNA. In TCRdb, the 5' RACE reads were re-called with MiXCR into one record per CDR3 protein. The sample has some 1,600,000 distinct CDR3 sequences, about 32% seen once; the top ten hold around 0.3%. Of note for this clonotype: What it recognizes is unknown.

The chain couples TRBV7-9 to TRBJ1-1; possibly TRBD1 for D (5 bases). The specimen was cord blood. The receptor comes from a newborn girl in good health. The CDR3 coding sequence is TGTGCCAGCAGCCTTCTAGGACACATGAACACTGAAGCTTTCTTT. Its protein is CASSLLGHMNTEAFF.